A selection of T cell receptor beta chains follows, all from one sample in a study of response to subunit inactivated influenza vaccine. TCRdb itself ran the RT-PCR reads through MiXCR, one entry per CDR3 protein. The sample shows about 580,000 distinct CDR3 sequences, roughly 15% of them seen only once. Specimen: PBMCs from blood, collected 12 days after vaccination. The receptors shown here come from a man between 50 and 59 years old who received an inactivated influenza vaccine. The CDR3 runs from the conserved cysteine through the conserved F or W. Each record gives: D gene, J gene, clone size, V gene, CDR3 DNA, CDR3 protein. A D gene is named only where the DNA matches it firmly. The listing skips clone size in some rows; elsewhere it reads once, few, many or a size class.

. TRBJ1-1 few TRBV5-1 TGCGCCAGCAGCCACATGATGGCTCTGAACACTGAAGCTTTCTTT CASSHMMALNTEAFF
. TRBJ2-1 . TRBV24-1 TGTGCCACCAGTGATTTCCGGAATGAGCAGTTCTTC CATSDFRNEQFF
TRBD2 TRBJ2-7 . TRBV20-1 TGCAGTGCCATGGGCCAAGCGGGGGCGGCCGAGCAGTACTTC CSAMGQAGAAEQYF
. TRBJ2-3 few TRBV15 TGTGCCACCAGCTTCGGGTCCTCGGGGGATACGCAGTATTTT CATSFGSSGDTQYF
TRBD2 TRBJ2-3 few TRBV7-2 TGTGCCAGCAGCTCCCGTTGGGGGGGTAGCACAGATACGCAGTATTTT CASSSRWGGSTDTQYF
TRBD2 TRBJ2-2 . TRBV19 TGTGCCAGTAGCAGGACTAGCGTGAACACCGGGGAGCTGTTTTTT CASSRTSVNTGELFF
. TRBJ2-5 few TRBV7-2 TGTGCCAGCAGCTTTGGCTGGGGGCGTCTTCGAGAGACCCAGTACTTC CASSFGWGRLRETQYF
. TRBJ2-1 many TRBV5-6 TGTGCCAGCAGCTTGGAGGGTTTTAGGGCTACCTACAATGAGCAGTTCTTC CASSLEGFRATYNEQFF
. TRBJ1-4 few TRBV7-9 TGTGCCAGCAGCCCAGTCGGGGGAAGGAATGAAAAACTGTTTTTT CASSPVGGRNEKLFF
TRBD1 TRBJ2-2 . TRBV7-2 TGTGCCAGCACCCTTAATGGACAGGGATCGGGGACCGGGGAGCTGTTTTTT CASTLNGQGSGTGELFF
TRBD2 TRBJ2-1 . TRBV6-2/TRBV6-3 TGTGCCAGCAGTCGACTAGCGGGATACAATGAGCAGTTCTTC CASSRLAGYNEQFF
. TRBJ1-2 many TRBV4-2 TGTGCCAGCAGCCAAACCCGGGACGCAGGGGGCTACACCTTC CASSQTRDAGGYTF
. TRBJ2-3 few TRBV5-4 TGTGCCAGCAGCTTGGAGGCGGAGGCGGATACGCAGTATTTT CASSLEAEADTQYF
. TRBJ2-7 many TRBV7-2 TGTGCCAGCAGCTCCCCCGGGTCCTACGAGCAGTACTTC CASSSPGSYEQYF
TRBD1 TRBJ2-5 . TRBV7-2 TGTGCCAGCAGCTTCACCGGGACAGCTCAAGAGACCCAGTACTTC CASSFTGTAQETQYF
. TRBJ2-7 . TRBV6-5 TGTGCCAGCAGTTACGGCCCCACCTCTGGCGAGCAGTACTTC CASSYGPTSGEQYF
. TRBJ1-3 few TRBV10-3 TGTGCCATCAGTGAATGGGGGAGCGGAAACACCATATATTTT CAISEWGSGNTIYF
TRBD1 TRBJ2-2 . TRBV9 TGTGCCAGCCGGGACAGGGGGCCGACCGGGGAGCTGTTTTTT CASRDRGPTGELFF
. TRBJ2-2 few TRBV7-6 TGTGCCAGCAGCCCAAGGTGGGCCGGGGAGCTGTTTTTT CASSPRWAGELFF
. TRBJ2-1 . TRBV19 TGTGCCAGTAGTATAGCGGGACACATTAACAATGAGCAGTTCTTC CASSIAGHINNEQFF
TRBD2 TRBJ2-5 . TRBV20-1 TGCAGTGCTAGGCGGGAGAGGTTGGAGACCCAGTACTTC CSARRERLETQYF
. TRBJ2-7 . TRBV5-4 TGTGCCAGCAGCTTGCGGGGGATACTAGACGAGCAGTACTTC CASSLRGILDEQYF
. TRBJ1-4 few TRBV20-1 TGCAGTGCTACTCCGGGACCAAGCGAAAAACTGTTTTTT CSATPGPSEKLFF
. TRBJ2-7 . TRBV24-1 TGTGCCACCAGTGATACGGGCTCCTACGAGCAGTACTTC CATSDTGSYEQYF
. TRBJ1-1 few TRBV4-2 TGTGCCAGCAGCCAAAATACAGAGAACACTGAAGCTTTCTTT CASSQNTENTEAFF
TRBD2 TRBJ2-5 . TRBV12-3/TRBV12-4 TGTGCCAGCAGTTTGGGGGGACTAGCGGGGCAAGAGACCCAGTACTTC CASSLGGLAGQETQYF
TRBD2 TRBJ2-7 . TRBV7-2 TGTGCCAGCAGTTACCAACCGGGACTAGACTCCTACGAGCAGTACTTC CASSYQPGLDSYEQYF
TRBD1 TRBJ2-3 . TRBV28 TGTGCCAGCAACCCGGCAGGGGGCATAGGCACAGATACGCAGTATTTT CASNPAGGIGTDTQYF
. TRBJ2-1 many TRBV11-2 TGTGCCAGCAGCCCCTTGGGCCATGAGCAGTTCTTC CASSPLGHEQFF
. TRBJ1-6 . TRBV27 TGTGCCAGCAGGAGGGACGGGAGCTCCTATAATTCACCCCTCCACTTT CASRRDGSSYNSPLHF
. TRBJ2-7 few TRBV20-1 TGCAGTGCTAGGCGGCCAGATCCGGGGGAGCAGTACTTC CSARRPDPGEQYF
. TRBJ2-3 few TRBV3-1 TGTGCCAGCAGCCAAGCTACTACCCGCACAGATACGCAGTATTTT CASSQATTRTDTQYF
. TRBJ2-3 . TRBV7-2 TGTGCCAGCAGCTTAGCTGTCTCTTCCACAGATACGCAGTATTTT CASSLAVSSTDTQYF
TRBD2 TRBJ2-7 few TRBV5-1 TGCGCCAGCAGCTTGTTCACTAGCGGGGGGGATCGGTACGAGCAGTACTTC CASSLFTSGGDRYEQYF
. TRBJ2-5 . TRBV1 TGCAGTGCTAGAGGCCTAGCGAGAGCCGAAGAGACCCAGTACTTC CSARGLARAEETQYF
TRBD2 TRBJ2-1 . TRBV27 TGTGCCAGCAGTCGAACCGGGACTACTTACAATGAGCAGTTCTTC CASSRTGTTYNEQFF
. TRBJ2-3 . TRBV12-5 TGTGCTAGTGGTTCCCCGGGAGATACGCAGTATTTT CASGSPGDTQYF
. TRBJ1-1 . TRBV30 TGTGCCTGGAGTGTAGGGGTAGTTTCTTTCTTT CAWSVGVVSFF
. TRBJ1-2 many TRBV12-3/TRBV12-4 TGTGCCAGCAGTTTAAACCCTGAGACATATGGCTACACCTTC CASSLNPETYGYTF
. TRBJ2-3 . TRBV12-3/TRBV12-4 TGTGCCAGCAGTTACCCCTCTCTCCGCACAGATACGCAGTATTTT CASSYPSLRTDTQYF
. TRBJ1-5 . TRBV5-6 TGTGCCAGCAGCGGAAACAATCAGCCCCAGCATTTT CASSGNNQPQHF
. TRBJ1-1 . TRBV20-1 TGCAGTGCTCACTATCAGAACACTGAAGCTTTCTTT CSAHYQNTEAFF
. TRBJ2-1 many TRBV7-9 TGTGCCAGCAGCCCCCACGGGAGTAGCGCCAATGAGCAGTTCTTC CASSPHGSSANEQFF
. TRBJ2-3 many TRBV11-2 TGTGCCAGCAGCCGCGGGGATTTATCTAGCCTCCTGAGCACAGATACGCAGTATTTT CASSRGDLSSLLSTDTQYF
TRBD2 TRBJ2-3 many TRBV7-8 TGTGCCAGCAGCCGATATAGCGGGTTAACCACAGATACGCAGTATTTT CASSRYSGLTTDTQYF
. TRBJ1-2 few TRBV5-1 TGCGCCAGCAGCTTGAGTACTTCCTATGGCTACACCTTC CASSLSTSYGYTF
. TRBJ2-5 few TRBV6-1 TGTGCCAGCAGTGAAAACTGGACACTTCAAGAGACCCAGTACTTC CASSENWTLQETQYF
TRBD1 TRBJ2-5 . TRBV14 TGTGCCAGCAGCGATCGACAGGGAAAGACCCAGTACTTC CASSDRQGKTQYF
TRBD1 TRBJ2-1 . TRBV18 TGTGCCAGCTCACCGCCCCGGGACAGGGACAATGAGCAGTTCTTC CASSPPRDRDNEQFF
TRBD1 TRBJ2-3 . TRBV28 TGTGCCAGCAGTTCTTGGACAGGCTTGGAAGATACGCAGTATTTT CASSSWTGLEDTQYF
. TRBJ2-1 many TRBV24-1 TGTGCCACCAGTGATTCAGAGTTCTCCTACAATGAGCAGTTCTTC CATSDSEFSYNEQFF